The 29 T cell receptor beta chains listed next were all sequenced from one sample in a study of blood T cell repertoires in COVID-19. Method: immunoSEQ multiplex PCR; TCRdb's copy keeps in-frame clones and lacks some. This table has 140,000 or so clones, around 81% appearing once. The sequencing input was peripheral blood. These receptors came from a woman between 50 and 59 years old with acute or convalescent COVID-19.

This clone was observed a few times. This rearrangement joins TRBV28 to TRBJ1-2, with unresolved D. With 3 bases removed from V and 8 bases from J, the gap between germline ends came to 19 bases. This CDR3 comprises 15 residues. The germline V gene has CDR1 MDHEN and CDR2 SYDVKM. The CDR3 reads CASSLSVGQAGGYTF. CDR3 sequence (DNA): TGTGCCAGCAGTTTGTCTGTCGGGCAGGCGGGCGGCTACACCTTC.

For this clone: One end of the junction fails to match germline, which may point to a read error. The chain employs TRBV2 and TRBJ1-3; 8 bases agree with TRBD1. This CDR3 contains 14 residues. Germline loops: CDR1 SNHLY, CDR2 FYNNEI. CDR3 coding DNA: TGTGCCAGCAGCCCGGGACAGGATGGAAACACTATATATTTT. It is translated as CASSPGQDGNTIYF.

The rearrangement uses TRBV7-8 and TRBJ2-7, with TRBD2 matching over 8 bases. CDR1 and CDR2 from the germline V gene are SGHVS and FQNEAQ. The CDR3 has 15 amino acids. V gave up 5 bases and J gave up 2 bases; unmatched junction bases: 8. The CDR3 sequence: CASSPLRGAPYEQYF. The CDR3 DNA follows: TGTGCCAGCAGCCCACTGCGGGGGGCCCCCTACGAGCAGTACTTC.

The chain combines TRBV6-2 or TRBV6-3 with TRBJ2-1, with D possibly matching TRBD2 (6 bases). Trimming took off 3 bases at V and 6 bases at J, with 15 bases between the two ends. Germline V gene sequence: CDR1 MNHEY, CDR2 SVGEGT. CDR3 length equals 15 residues. The CDR3 sequence is CASSYMGGPGNEQFF. CDR3 sequence (DNA): TGTGCCAGCAGTTATATGGGGGGACCCGGCAATGAGCAGTTCTTC.

The CDR3 loop reads CASTELPSSGLGEKLFF. CDR3 in DNA: TGTGCCAGCACCGAACTACCAAGCTCAGGGTTGGGTGAAAAACTGTTTTTT. The V and J genes are TRBV7-2 and TRBJ1-4; tentative D call: TRBD1 (5 bases). CDR3 length: 17 residues. Trimming took 7 bases from V and 7 from J, leaving 25 bases between them. Germline lookup yields CDR1 SGHTA and CDR2 FQGNSA.

The table lists this clone with a count of one. The chain carries TRBV4-3 and TRBJ1-1; possible D gene TRBD1, 6 bases. V dropped 2 bases and J dropped 3 bases, with 7 bases sitting between them. The CDR3 loop spans 13 amino acids. Germline V gene data show CDR1 as LGHNA and CDR2 as YSLEER. The CDR3 DNA reads TGCGCCAGCAGCCAACCAGGGGACACTGAAGCTTTCTTT. Its protein product is CASSQPGDTEAFF.

J is TRBJ2-3 and V is TRBV18; D is unresolved. This CDR3 spans 16 amino acids. Trimming removed 5 bases at V and 0 bases at J, with 15 bases between. Looked up from germline, CDR1 is KGHSH and CDR2 is LQKENI. CDR3 nucleotides: TGTGCCAGCTCAACCGACGGAGCAGCCAGCACAGATACGCAGTATTTT. Protein product: CASSTDGAASTDTQYF.

The J gene is TRBJ2-1, the V gene TRBV7-9; tentatively, D is TRBD2 (6 bases). The CDR3 contains 14 residues. Germline CDR1 is SEHNR and CDR2 is FQNEAQ (reference sequence). V was shortened by 3 bases and J by 10 bases, with 16 bases between the two germline ends. CDR3 sequence reads: CASSFLKEGTEQFF. CDR3 coding DNA: TGTGCCAGCAGCTTTTTAAAGGAGGGAACGGAGCAGTTCTTC.

This clone was seen once. J is TRBJ2-7 and V is TRBV18; no clear D. CDR1 KGHSH and CDR2 LQKENI come from the germline V gene. Trimming removed 2 bases at V and 4 bases at J, with 9 bases between. The CDR3 has 13 amino acids. The CDR3 sequence: CASSPNSLYEQYF. CDR3 DNA: TGTGCCAGCTCACCAAACAGTTTGTACGAGCAGTACTTC.

The chain combines TRBV7-7 with TRBJ2-3; D might be TRBD2 (6 bases). The CDR3 covers 13 residues. Germline V gives CDR1 SSHAT, CDR2 FNYEAQ (reference sequence). V shed 5 bases and J shed 3 bases, with 9 bases lying between them. CDR3 nucleotides: TGTGCCAGCAGCCCCGGGAGAACAGATACGCAGTATTTT. Translation gives CASSPGRTDTQYF.

This chain links TRBV27 with TRBJ1-6; D ambiguous. The V end lost 2 bases, the J end lost 6 bases, and 8 bases lay between the germline ends. The V gene's germline CDR1 is MNHEY and CDR2 SMNVEV (reference sequence). This CDR3 comprises 14 residues. DNA for the CDR3: TGTGCCAGCAGTTTAAGAGGAGTTAATTCACCCCTCCACTTT. Translated: CASSLRGVNSPLHF.

V usage is TRBV19 and J usage is TRBJ2-5; D is uncertain. In germline, CDR1 is LNHDA, CDR2 SQIVND (reference sequence). V was clipped by 3 bases and J by 0 bases, with 8 bases between them. This CDR3 spans 14 amino acids. The CDR3 coding sequence is TGTGCCAGTAGTATGGGCAGTAACCAAGAGACCCAGTACTTC. Its protein is CASSMGSNQETQYF.

The V and J genes are TRBV5-1 and TRBJ2-2; 9 bases are a match to TRBD1. Trimming took 1 base from V and 1 from J; bases not matched to a gene: 5. The CDR3 is 17 amino acids. Germline V gene sequence: CDR1 SGHRS, CDR2 YFSETQ. DNA of the CDR3: TGCGCCAGCAGCTTGCTGATGGGACAGGGGAACACCGGGGAGCTGTTTTTT. Translating it yields CASSLLMGQGNTGELFF.

This rearrangement joins TRBV27 to TRBJ1-1; 7 nucleotides align to TRBD1. Trimming took 3 bases from V and 7 from J; bases not matched to a gene: 8. The germline V gene has CDR1 MNHEY and CDR2 SMNVEV (reference sequence). This CDR3 comprises 14 residues. In DNA form, the CDR3 reads TGTGCCAGCAGTTTCCGACAGGGCGGGCTTGAAGCTTTCTTT. Encoded protein: CASSFRQGGLEAFF.

The CDR3 is CASSRTVNTEAFF. CDR3 nucleotides: TGTGCCAGCAGCCGGACAGTTAACACTGAAGCTTTCTTT. This chain uses TRBV7-2 with TRBJ1-1; maybe TRBD1 (6 bases). The germline V gene has CDR1 SGHTA and CDR2 FQGNSA. Trimming took off 5 bases at V and 2 bases at J, with 9 bases between the two ends. This CDR3 region has 13 residues.

This CDR3 reads CASKVWGDNSPLHF. In nucleotides, the CDR3 is TGTGCCAGCAAGGTGTGGGGGGATAATTCACCCCTCCACTTT. This chain joins TRBV6-5 and TRBJ1-6; possible D gene TRBD1, 5 bases. The germline gives CDR1 MNHEY, CDR2 SVGAGI. The CDR3 contains 14 residues. The V end was cut by 7 bases, the J end by 5 bases, with 12 bases between.

This clone was detected a few times. This chain connects TRBV5-4 to TRBJ1-6; D ambiguous. The CDR3 runs 14 residues. The V gene lost 2 bases and the J gene lost 6 bases, with 9 bases spanning the gap. Germline V gives CDR1 SGHNT, CDR2 YYREEE (reference sequence). The CDR3 region is CASSFEGVNSPLHF. CDR3 sequence (DNA): TGTGCCAGCAGCTTTGAGGGAGTTAATTCACCCCTCCACTTT. The variable domain in full, with the rest retrieved from reference TRBV5-4 and TRBJ1-6, is ETGVTQSPTHLIKTRGQQVTLRCSSQSGHNTVSWYQQALGQGPQFIFQYYREEENGRGNFPPRFSGLQFPNYSSELNVNALELDDSALYLCASSFEGVNSPLHFGNGTRLTVT.

This CDR3 is CASSRPGDEKLFF. In DNA form, the CDR3 reads TGTGCCAGCAGCCGGCCAGGGGATGAAAAACTGTTTTTT. The V call is TRBV5-5, the J call TRBJ1-4; D is possibly TRBD1 (6 bases). The germline CDR1 and CDR2 sequences are SGHKS and YYEKEE (reference sequence). With 4 bases removed from V and 6 bases from J, the gap between germline ends came to 10 bases. The CDR3 is 13 residues long.

The chain has TRBV28 and TRBJ1-2, with a weak D call TRBD1 (6 bases). Germline CDR1 is MDHEN and CDR2 is SYDVKM. The CDR3 consists of 16 residues. Trimming cost V 3 bases and J 4 bases, with 18 bases left between them. The CDR3 protein is CASSFSGGQGIYGYTF. CDR3 DNA: TGTGCCAGCAGTTTCTCGGGGGGCCAGGGGATCTATGGCTACACCTTC.

This chain uses TRBV30 with TRBJ2-3; D is perhaps TRBD2 (6 bases). V was clipped by 0 bases and J by 12 bases, with 16 bases between them. Germline V gene data show CDR1 as GTSNPN and CDR2 as SVGIG (reference sequence). The CDR3 length is 13 residues. The chain's CDR3 is CAWSVKLGLPQYF. CDR3 coding DNA: TGTGCCTGGAGTGTAAAGTTGGGACTCCCTCAGTATTTT. The full variable domain, with the rest looked up from reference TRBV30 and TRBJ2-3, is SQTIHQWPATLVQPVGSPLSLECTVEGTSNPNLYWYRQAAGRGLQLLFYSVGIGQISSEVPQNLSASRPQDRQFILSSKKLLLSDSGFYLCAWSVKLGLPQYFGPGTRLTVL.

The V and J genes are TRBV24-1 and TRBJ1-5; unclear D gene. Germline CDR1 reads KGHDR; CDR2 reads SFDVKD. V lost 4 bases to trimming and J lost 3 bases, with 9 bases between them. The CDR3 loop spans 14 amino acids. CDR3 DNA: TGTGCCACCAGTGAAGCGGGGTACAATCAGCCCCAGCATTTT. Its translation is CATSEAGYNQPQHF.

This clone has just a few counts. The V and J genes are TRBV7-8 and TRBJ1-6; D uncertain. The V gene's germline CDR1 is SGHVS and CDR2 FQNEAQ. The CDR3 runs 15 residues. V lost 1 base and J lost 4, with 8 bases in between. CDR3 nucleotide sequence: TGTGCCAGCAGCTTAGAACGGAGATATAATTCACCCCTCCACTTT. It translates to CASSLERRYNSPLHF.

This chain uses TRBV7-9 with TRBJ2-3, with 9 bases lining up with TRBD2. The junction had 6 bases not matched to a gene; V was cut back by 5 bases and J by 0 bases. From germline, CDR1 is SEHNR and CDR2 FQNEAQ (reference sequence). The CDR3 totals 16 residues. The CDR3 DNA is TGTGCCAGCAGCCGACGACTAGCGGTTAGCACAGATACGCAGTATTTT. Translated, it gives CASSRRLAVSTDTQYF.

The chain recombines TRBV7-9 with TRBJ1-5; a possible D gene is TRBD1 (6 bases). V dropped 5 bases and J dropped 7 bases, with 15 bases sitting between them. This CDR3 comprises 14 residues. Germline V CDR1 and CDR2: SEHNR, FQNEAQ (reference sequence). The CDR3 spells CASSPRGAEQPQHF. CDR3 DNA sequence: TGTGCCAGCAGCCCGCGGGGGGCAGAACAGCCCCAGCATTTT. Full variable domain (remainder filled in from reference TRBV7-9 and TRBJ1-5): DTGVSQNPRHKITKRGQNVTFRCDPISEHNRLYWYRQTLGQGPEFLTYFQNEAQLEKSRLLSDRFSAERPKGSFSTLEIQRTEQGDSAMYLCASSPRGAEQPQHFGDGTRLSIL.

The chain joins TRBV10-2 to TRBJ2-1; maybe TRBD1 (6 bases). V lost 6 bases and J lost 7, with 16 bases in between. The length of the CDR3 is 14 residues. The germline V gene has CDR1 WSHSY and CDR2 SAAADI. The CDR3, as DNA: TGCGCCAGCAGGAAAACAGGGTTCCGTAATGAGCAGTTCTTC. Translating gives CASRKTGFRNEQFF.

The chain employs TRBV18 and TRBJ1-1, with no clear D. The CDR3 has 16 amino acids. CDR1 and CDR2 from the germline V gene are KGHSH and LQKENI. The ends were cut back, 5 bases at V and 3 bases at J, with 19 bases in the middle. The CDR3 sequence: CASSTGPEVGDTEAFF. The CDR3, as DNA: TGTGCCAGCTCAACGGGCCCCGAGGTGGGAGACACTGAAGCTTTCTTT.

V gene TRBV7-8 combines with J gene TRBJ1-5, with TRBD1 matching over 7 bases. Germline V gene sequence: CDR1 SGHVS, CDR2 FQNEAQ. V lost 2 bases and J lost 4; bases outside the gene matches: 2. CDR3 length: 14 amino acids. In DNA form, the CDR3 reads TGTGCCAGCAGCTTAACAGGGGTTAATCAGCCCCAGCATTTT. As protein: CASSLTGVNQPQHF.

This clone was detected only once. V gene TRBV5-1 combines with J gene TRBJ1-5, with D perhaps TRBD1 (6 bases). This CDR3 spans 16 amino acids. Trimming pared 0 bases from V and 7 bases from J, leaving 17 bases between. Germline values: CDR1 SGHRS, CDR2 YFSETQ. The CDR3 DNA follows: TGCGCCAGCAGCTTGGGACCGGCAGGGGATTGGCAGCCCCAGCATTTT. This encodes CASSLGPAGDWQPQHF.

The V call is TRBV9, the J call TRBJ2-1, with D perhaps TRBD2 (5 bases). Between the trimmed V and J ends, which lost 2 bases and 9 bases, there was a span of 18 bases. Germline CDR1 reads SGDLS; CDR2 reads YYNGEE. The CDR3 contains 15 residues. The CDR3 coding sequence is TGTGCCAGCAGCGTCCGGGCATCCGGCGGAGGTGAGCAGTTCTTC. This encodes CASSVRASGGGEQFF.